The 2 T cell receptor beta chains below were found in one sample sequenced in a study of spatial heterogeneity in lung cancer (dated by TCRdb to the late 2010s). In the paper's terms, the time point label means: blood at routine non-recurrence follow-up after resection. Libraries were prepared through 5' RACE. Reads for this sample came from a NextSeq 500. The public reads were reprocessed in TCRdb via fastp at Q25 and MiXCR, keeping in-frame beta chains. For every CDR3 protein sequence, its rows merge into one entry that carries the most common genes and DNA. The sample table holds about 27,000 distinct CDR3 sequences, of which roughly 5.4% were seen once. Approximately 25% of the sample is held by the ten biggest clonotypes. The source was PBMCs, collected at follow-up. Every receptor here comes from a female donor with early-stage non-small cell lung cancer.

This clonotype was found many times. The chain has TRBV30 and TRBJ2-7, with 11 bases lining up with TRBD1. Germline V gives CDR1 GTSNPN, CDR2 SVGIG (reference sequence). V lost 0 bases to trimming and J lost 6 bases; unmatched junction nucleotides: 1. CDR3 length: 13 residues. The CDR3: CAWSVGQGGEQYF. DNA of the CDR3: TGTGCCTGGAGTGTGGGACAGGGGGGCGAGCAGTACTTC.

This clonotype has ten or more counts. The J gene is TRBJ2-7, the V gene TRBV7-9; D possibly uses TRBD1 or TRBD2 (5 bases each). Germline CDR1 reads SEHNR; CDR2 reads FQNEAQ (reference sequence). With 5 bases removed from V and 2 bases from J, the gap between germline ends came to 16 bases. The CDR3 covers 15 residues. CDR3 nucleotide sequence: TGTGCCAGCAGCCTTGCCGGGACCCAGACCTACGAGCAGTACTTC. This sequence encodes CASSLAGTQTYEQYF. The variable domain in full, with the rest retrieved from reference TRBV7-9 and TRBJ2-7, is DTGVSQNPRHKITKRGQNVTFRCDPISEHNRLYWYRQTLGQGPEFLTYFQNEAQLEKSRLLSDRFSAERPKGSFSTLEIQRTEQGDSAMYLCASSLAGTQTYEQYFGPGTRLTVT.